A single sample is the source of the 14 T cell receptor beta chains below, sequenced in a study of T cells in Graves' hyperthyroidism and ophthalmopathy. Amplified TCR beta CDR3 regions came from RNA transcripts. A first-round RT-PCR of the TCR CDR3 used the HTBI primer set. TCRdb re-called the multiplex PCR reads through MiXCR, storing one row per CDR3 protein. The table records about 570,000 distinct CDR3 sequences, 46% of them present only once. Sequencing input: peripheral blood or thyroid tissue (not recorded which). The receptors come from an adult woman with Graves' disease, either hyperthyroidism or ophthalmopathy (not recorded which).

The rearrangement uses TRBV11-2 and TRBJ1-1, with 7 bases identical to TRBD1. Germline trimming cut 5 bases from V and 7 bases from J; bases unmatched to any gene: 28. CDR1 and CDR2 from the germline V gene are SGHAT and FQNNGV. CDR3 length equals 20 residues. The CDR3 DNA is TGTGCCAGCAGCCCCCAAGGGGGCGGGAGAGGTATCACCGGGGGGCGTGAAGCTTTCTTT. Translating it yields CASSPQGGGRGITGGREAFF.

J is TRBJ1-2 and V is TRBV4-3, with 9 bases matching TRBD1. This CDR3 is 15 amino acids long. The germline V gene encodes CDR1 LGHNA and CDR2 YSLEER. The trim removed 0 bases at V and 4 bases at J, leaving 3 bases unmatched. The CDR3 is CASSQDTGGAYGYTF. CDR3 DNA sequence: TGCGCCAGCAGCCAAGATACAGGGGGCGCCTATGGCTACACCTTC.

This clonotype was counted at least ten times. This rearrangement joins TRBV20-1 to TRBJ1-1, with D possibly being TRBD1 (5 bases). The CDR3 consists of 14 residues. Trimming removed 1 base from V and 3 bases from J, with 12 bases in between. The germline V gene encodes CDR1 DFQATT and CDR2 SNEGSKA (reference sequence). This CDR3 is CSARAWEGYTEAFF. As DNA, the CDR3 is TGCAGTGCTAGAGCGTGGGAGGGGTACACTGAAGCTTTCTTT.

V and J are TRBV2 and TRBJ2-7; 9 nucleotides align to TRBD2. J was trimmed by 7 bases and V by 4 bases; bases with no gene match: 11. Germline V gives CDR1 SNHLY, CDR2 FYNNEI. The CDR3 loop spans 15 amino acids. CDR3 protein: CASSVEAGGYNEQYF. As DNA, the CDR3 is TGTGCCAGCAGTGTAGAAGCGGGAGGCTACAATGAGCAGTACTTC. The variable domain in full, completed from reference TRBV2 and TRBJ2-7, reads EPEVTQTPSHQVTQMGQEVILRCVPISNHLYFYWYRQILGQKVEFLVSFYNNEISEKSEIFDDQFSVERPDGSNFTLKIRSTKLEDSAMYFCASSVEAGGYNEQYFGPGTRLTVT.

This chain joins TRBV7-2 and TRBJ1-5; the D is unclear. Germline V gives CDR1 SGHTA, CDR2 FQGNSA. The V end lost 2 bases, the J end lost 12 bases, and 5 bases lay between the germline ends. The CDR3 has 10 residues. The CDR3 nucleotides are TGTGCCAGCAGCTTACAGTTCCAGCATTTT. This encodes CASSLQFQHF.

This clonotype was seen ten or more times. The CDR3 bases are TGTGCCAGCAGCTGGGGATGGGAGGCGGCCTACGAGCAGTACTTC. It is translated as CASSWGWEAAYEQYF. This sequence joins TRBV5-4 and TRBJ2-7; weak D call: TRBD2 (6 bases). Germline V gene data show CDR1 as SGHNT and CDR2 as YYREEE (reference sequence). Trimming shortened V by 3 bases and J by 2 bases, and 15 bases separated the two germline ends. The CDR3 runs to 15 residues.

This clonotype was detected many times. The chain recombines TRBV7-9 with TRBJ1-3; no firm D call. Deletions cut 1 base from V and 3 bases from J, with 13 bases between. The CDR3 extends over 16 amino acids. Looked up from germline, CDR1 is SEHNR and CDR2 is FQNEAQ (reference sequence). CDR3: CASSLDRIVIGNTIYF. The CDR3 DNA reads as TGTGCCAGCAGCTTAGACCGAATAGTAATTGGAAACACCATATATTTT.

This clonotype was observed a single time. CDR3 DNA sequence: TGCGCCAGCAGCCCATGGACATCCCTTAACACTGAAGCTTTCTTT. It specifies CASSPWTSLNTEAFF. This sequence joins TRBV5-1 and TRBJ1-1, with a tentative D call TRBD1 (5 bases). Germline V gene lookup returns CDR1 SGHRS and CDR2 YFSETQ. The CDR3 contains 15 residues. V was cut by 4 bases and J by 2 bases, with 15 bases left in between.

This clonotype was counted at least ten times. The rearrangement uses TRBV11-2 and TRBJ2-7; TRBD1 might be the D (5 bases). The V gene's germline CDR1 is SGHAT and CDR2 FQNNGV. This CDR3 has 14 amino acids. The V end was cut by 2 bases, the J end by 0 bases, with 8 bases between. CDR3 sequence reads: CASSLLRDSYEQYF. The CDR3 region has the DNA TGTGCCAGCAGCTTACTCAGGGACTCCTACGAGCAGTACTTC.

V gene TRBV10-3 combines with J gene TRBJ1-2; 7 bases match TRBD1. Germline V gene lookup returns CDR1 ENHRY and CDR2 SYGVKD. V lost 2 bases, J lost 5 bases, and 5 bases stayed unmatched. This CDR3 comprises 14 residues. The CDR3 DNA sequence: TGTGCCATCAGTGAGGGGACAGTGGGATATGGCTACACCTTC. As protein: CAISEGTVGYGYTF.

This clonotype has just a few counts. A much bigger clone sits one base away, suggesting this may be a read error. J is TRBJ1-4 and V is TRBV7-9, with D unclear. The CDR3 has 13 amino acids. Trimming took off 5 bases at V and 10 bases at J, with 14 bases between the two ends. CDR1 SEHNR and CDR2 FQNEAQ come from the germline V gene (reference sequence). The CDR3 reads CASSPGGDGKLFF. CDR3 nucleotide sequence: TGTGCCAGCAGCCCCGGCGGGGATGGAAAACTGTTTTTT. The variable domain in full, with the rest retrieved from reference TRBV7-9 and TRBJ1-4, is DTGVSQNPRHKITKRGQNVTFRCDPISEHNRLYWYRQTLGQGPEFLTYFQNEAQLEKSRLLSDRFSAERPKGSFSTLEIQRTEQGDSAMYLCASSPGGDGKLFFGSGTQLSVL.

This clonotype came up a few times. This chain joins TRBV2 and TRBJ1-3; 7 bases fit TRBD1. Germline V gene sequence: CDR1 SNHLY, CDR2 FYNNEI. V shed 4 bases and J 11 bases; nucleotides not matched to a gene: 11. CDR3 length: 14 amino acids. The CDR3 nucleotides read TGTGCCAGCAGTGTCCGGGACAGCTCGAACGCCATATATTTT. Translation gives CASSVRDSSNAIYF.

The chain recombines TRBV9 with TRBJ2-5; 8 bases match TRBD2. The CDR3 is made up of 18 amino acids. Germline assignment: CDR1 SGDLS and CDR2 YYNGEE. V shed 4 bases, J shed 3 bases, and the junction held 17 bases outside the gene matches. CDR3 region: CASSPLANAKLAEETQYF. The CDR3 DNA follows: TGTGCCAGCAGCCCCCTGGCGAACGCGAAACTAGCGGAAGAGACCCAGTACTTC. The variable domain in full, completed from reference TRBV9 and TRBJ2-5, reads DSGVTQTPKHLITATGQRVTLRCSPRSGDLSVYWYQQSLDQGLQFLIQYYNGEERAKGNILERFSAQQFPDLHSELNLSSLELGDSALYFCASSPLANAKLAEETQYFGPGTRLLVL.

The chain employs TRBV29-1 and TRBJ1-2; D gene ambiguous. CDR1 and CDR2 (germline): SQVTM, ANQGSEA. Trimming removed 7 bases from V and 6 bases from J, with 21 bases in between. CDR3 size: 14 residues. DNA for the CDR3: TGCAGCGGGGTTCGCTGGGAGGGCTACAATGGCTACACCTTC. Its translation: CSGVRWEGYNGYTF.